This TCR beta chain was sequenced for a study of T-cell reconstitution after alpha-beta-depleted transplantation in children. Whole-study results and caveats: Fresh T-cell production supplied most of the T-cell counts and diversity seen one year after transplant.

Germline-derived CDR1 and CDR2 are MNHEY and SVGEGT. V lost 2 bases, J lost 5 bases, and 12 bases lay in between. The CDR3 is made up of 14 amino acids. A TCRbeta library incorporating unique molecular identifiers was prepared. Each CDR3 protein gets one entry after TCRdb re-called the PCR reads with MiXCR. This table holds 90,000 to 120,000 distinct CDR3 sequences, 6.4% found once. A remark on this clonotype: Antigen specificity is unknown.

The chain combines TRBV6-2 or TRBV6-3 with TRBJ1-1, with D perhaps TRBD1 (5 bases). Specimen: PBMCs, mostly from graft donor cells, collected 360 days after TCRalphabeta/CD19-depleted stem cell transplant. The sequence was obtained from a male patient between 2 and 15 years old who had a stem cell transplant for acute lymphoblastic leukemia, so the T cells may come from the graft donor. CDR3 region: CASSYTGPGTEAFF. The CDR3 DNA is TGTGCCAGCAGTTACACGGGGCCCGGGACTGAAGCTTTCTTT.